This T cell receptor (beta chain) originates from a study of T cell repertoires in cytomegalovirus infection. TCRdb passed the reads through MiXCR, listing each CDR3 protein once. The table records roughly 990,000 distinct CDR3 sequences, about a third of them present only once. This clonotype was seen at least ten times. Its antigen is currently unknown. Sequenced material: cultured CD8+ T cells from PBMCs, taken from culture after CMV antigen stimulation. This TCR came from a human donor in good health (CMV status not recorded). Some clones in this sample may be carry-over from other donors' samples.

CDR3 loop: CASSFLAEDHTQYF. The CDR3 DNA reads TGTGCCAGCAGCTTCTTAGCGGAGGACCACACGCAGTATTTT. The chain links TRBV7-8 to TRBJ2-3, with D perhaps matching TRBD2 (6 bases). V shed 3 bases and J shed 9 bases, with 16 bases lying between them. CDR3 size: 14 residues. The germline V gene has CDR1 SGHVS and CDR2 FQNEAQ.